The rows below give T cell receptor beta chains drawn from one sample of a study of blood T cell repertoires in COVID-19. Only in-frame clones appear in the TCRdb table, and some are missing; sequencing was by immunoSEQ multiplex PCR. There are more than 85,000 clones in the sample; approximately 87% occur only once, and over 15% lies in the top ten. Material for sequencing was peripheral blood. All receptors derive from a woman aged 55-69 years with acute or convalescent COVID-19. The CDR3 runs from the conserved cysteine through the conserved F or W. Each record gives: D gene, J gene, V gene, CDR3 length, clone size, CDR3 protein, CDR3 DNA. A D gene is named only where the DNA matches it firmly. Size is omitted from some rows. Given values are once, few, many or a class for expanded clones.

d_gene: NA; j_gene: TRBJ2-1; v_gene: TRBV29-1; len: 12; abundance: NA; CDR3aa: CSVEVFSNEQFF; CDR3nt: TGCAGCGTTGAAGTTTTCAGTAATGAGCAGTTCTTC
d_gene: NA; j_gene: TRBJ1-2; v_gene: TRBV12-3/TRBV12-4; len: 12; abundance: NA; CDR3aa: CASSFRNAGYTF; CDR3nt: TGTGCCAGCAGTTTCAGGAATGCTGGCTACACCTTC
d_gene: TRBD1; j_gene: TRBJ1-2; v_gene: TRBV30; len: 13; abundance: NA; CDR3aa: CAWSRDRPLGYTF; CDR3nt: TGTGCCTGGAGTCGGGACAGGCCCTTGGGCTACACCTTC
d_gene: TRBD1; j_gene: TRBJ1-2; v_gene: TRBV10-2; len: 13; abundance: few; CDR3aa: CASTRQGNYGYTF; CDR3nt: TGCGCCAGCACTAGACAGGGTAACTATGGCTACACCTTC
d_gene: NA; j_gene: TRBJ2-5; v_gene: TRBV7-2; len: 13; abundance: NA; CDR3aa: CASSLIAEETQYF; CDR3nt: TGTGCCAGCAGCTTAATAGCGGAAGAGACCCAGTACTTC
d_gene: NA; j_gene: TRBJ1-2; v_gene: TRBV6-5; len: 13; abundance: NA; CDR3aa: CASTRQGIYGYTF; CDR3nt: TGTGCCAGCACCAGACAAGGAATCTATGGCTACACCTTC
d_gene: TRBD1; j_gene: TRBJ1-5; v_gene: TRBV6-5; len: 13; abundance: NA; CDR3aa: CASSYGRGLPQHF; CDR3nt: TGTGCCAGCAGTTACGGCAGGGGGTTGCCCCAGCATTTT
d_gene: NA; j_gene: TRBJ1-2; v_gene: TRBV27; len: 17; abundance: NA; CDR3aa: CASSSSHVGGAFYGYTF; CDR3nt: TGTGCCAGCAGTTCCAGCCACGTGGGGGGGGCGTTCTATGGCTACACCTTC
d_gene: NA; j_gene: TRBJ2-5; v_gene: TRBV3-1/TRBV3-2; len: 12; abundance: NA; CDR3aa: CASSRFGETQYF; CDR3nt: TGTGCCAGCAGCCGGTTCGGGGAGACCCAGTACTTC
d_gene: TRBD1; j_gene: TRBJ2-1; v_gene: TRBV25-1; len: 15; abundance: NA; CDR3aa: CASTPAGGAYNEQFF; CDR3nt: TGTGCCAGCACCCCAGCAGGGGGTGCCTACAATGAGCAGTTCTTC
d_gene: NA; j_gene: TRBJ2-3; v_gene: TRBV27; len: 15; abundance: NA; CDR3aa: CASSFGGVPTDTQYF; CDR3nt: TGTGCCAGCAGTTTCGGGGGAGTTCCCACAGATACGCAGTATTTT
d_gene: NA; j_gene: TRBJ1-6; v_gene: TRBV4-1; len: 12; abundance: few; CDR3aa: CASSQGVSPLHF; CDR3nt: TGCGCCAGCAGCCAGGGAGTGTCACCCCTCCACTTT
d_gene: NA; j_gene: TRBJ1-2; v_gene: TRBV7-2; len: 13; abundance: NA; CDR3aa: CASSFRGSGGYTF; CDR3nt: TGTGCCAGCAGCTTCCGGGGTTCAGGAGGCTACACCTTC
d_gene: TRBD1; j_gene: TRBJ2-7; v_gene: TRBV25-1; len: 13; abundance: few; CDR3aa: CATSGTENYEQYF; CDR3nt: TGTGCCACATCCGGGACAGAGAACTACGAGCAGTACTTC
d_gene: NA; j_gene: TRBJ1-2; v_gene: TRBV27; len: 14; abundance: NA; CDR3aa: CASRPFVGPYGYTF; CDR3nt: TGTGCCAGCAGACCCTTTGTTGGGCCCTATGGCTACACCTTC
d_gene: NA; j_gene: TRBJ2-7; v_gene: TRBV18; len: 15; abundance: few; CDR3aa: CASSLLQVTFYEQYF; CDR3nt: TGTGCCAGCTCACTCCTACAGGTTACCTTCTACGAGCAGTACTTC
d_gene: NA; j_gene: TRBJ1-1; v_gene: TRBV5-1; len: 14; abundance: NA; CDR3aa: CASSQQTENTEAFF; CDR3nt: TGCGCCAGCAGCCAACAGACCGAGAACACTGAAGCTTTCTTT
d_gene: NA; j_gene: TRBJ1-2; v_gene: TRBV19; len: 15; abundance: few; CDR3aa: CASSMMGREGYGYTF; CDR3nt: TGTGCCAGTAGTATGATGGGCAGGGAGGGGTATGGCTACACCTTC
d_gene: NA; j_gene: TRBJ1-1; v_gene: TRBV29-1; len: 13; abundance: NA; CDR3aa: CSVEPRMNTEAFF; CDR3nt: TGCAGCGTTGAGCCTAGAATGAACACTGAAGCTTTCTTT
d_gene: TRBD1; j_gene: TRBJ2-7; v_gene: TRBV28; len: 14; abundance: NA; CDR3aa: CASRPEGQFYEQYF; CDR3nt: TGTGCCAGCAGACCCGAGGGACAGTTCTACGAGCAGTACTTC
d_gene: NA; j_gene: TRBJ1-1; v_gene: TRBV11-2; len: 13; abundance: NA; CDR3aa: CASSPGLPTEAFF; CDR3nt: TGTGCCAGCAGCCCGGGACTCCCCACTGAAGCTTTCTTT
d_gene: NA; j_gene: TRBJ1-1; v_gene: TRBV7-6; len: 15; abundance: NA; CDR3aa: CASSLVTILNTEAFF; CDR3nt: TGTGCCAGCAGCTTAGTTACAATCCTGAACACTGAAGCTTTCTTT
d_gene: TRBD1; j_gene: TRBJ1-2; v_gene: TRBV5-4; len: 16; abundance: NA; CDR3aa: CASSTGTGKTNYGYTF; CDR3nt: TGTGCCAGCAGCACCGGGACAGGGAAAACTAACTATGGCTACACCTTC
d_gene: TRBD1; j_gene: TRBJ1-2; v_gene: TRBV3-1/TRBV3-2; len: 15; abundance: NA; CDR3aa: CASSQARGSQYGYTF; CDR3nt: TGTGCCAGCAGCCAAGCCAGGGGGAGCCAGTATGGCTACACCTTC
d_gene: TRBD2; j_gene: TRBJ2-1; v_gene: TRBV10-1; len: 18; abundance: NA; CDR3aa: CASSGGDARTSVDNEQFF; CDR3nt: TGCGCCAGCAGCGGAGGGGACGCCCGGACTAGCGTGGACAATGAGCAGTTCTTC
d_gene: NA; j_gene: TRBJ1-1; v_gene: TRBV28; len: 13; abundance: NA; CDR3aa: CASGRGMNTEAFF; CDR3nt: TGTGCCAGCGGCAGGGGCATGAACACTGAAGCTTTCTTT
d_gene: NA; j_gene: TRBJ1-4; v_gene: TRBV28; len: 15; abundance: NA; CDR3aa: CASSSNRVEREKLFF; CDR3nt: TGTGCCAGCAGTTCGAACAGGGTTGAACGAGAAAAACTGTTTTTT
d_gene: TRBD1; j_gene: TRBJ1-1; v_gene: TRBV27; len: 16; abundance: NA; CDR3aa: CASKATGGNEDTEAFF; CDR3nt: TGTGCCAGCAAGGCCACAGGGGGGAATGAAGACACTGAAGCTTTCTTT
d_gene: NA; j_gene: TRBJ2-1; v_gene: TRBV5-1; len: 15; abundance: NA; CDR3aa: CASSLGTVSYNEQFF; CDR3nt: TGCGCCAGCAGCTTGGGGACAGTTTCCTACAATGAGCAGTTCTTC
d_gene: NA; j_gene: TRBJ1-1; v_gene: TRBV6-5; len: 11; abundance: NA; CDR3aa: CATRGVTEAFF; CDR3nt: TGTGCCACGCGGGGGGTAACTGAAGCTTTCTTT
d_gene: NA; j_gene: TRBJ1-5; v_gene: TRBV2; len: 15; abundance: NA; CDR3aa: CASTFDNNINQPQHF; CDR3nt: TGTGCCAGCACCTTTGACAACAACATCAATCAGCCCCAGCATTTT
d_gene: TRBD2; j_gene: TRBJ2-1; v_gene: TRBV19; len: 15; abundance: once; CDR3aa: CASSIISGGANEQFF; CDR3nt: TGTGCCAGTAGTATAATTAGCGGGGGGGCGAATGAGCAGTTCTTC
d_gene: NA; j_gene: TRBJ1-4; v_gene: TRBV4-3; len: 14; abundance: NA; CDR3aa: CASSQHSTNEKLFF; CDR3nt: TGCGCCAGCAGCCAACATTCAACTAATGAAAAACTGTTTTTT
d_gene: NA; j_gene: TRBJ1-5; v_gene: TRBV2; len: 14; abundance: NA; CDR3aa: CASRGGAGNQPQHF; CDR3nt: TGTGCCAGCAGGGGCGGGGCGGGAAATCAGCCCCAGCATTTT
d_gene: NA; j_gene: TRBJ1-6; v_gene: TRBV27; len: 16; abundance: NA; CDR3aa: CASGELISSYNSPLHF; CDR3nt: TGTGCCAGCGGGGAGCTTATAAGCTCCTATAATTCACCCCTCCACTTT
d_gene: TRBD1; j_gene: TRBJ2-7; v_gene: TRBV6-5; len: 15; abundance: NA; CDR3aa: CASKSVTGYAYEQYF; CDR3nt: TGTGCCAGCAAGTCGGTGACAGGGTACGCCTACGAGCAGTACTTC
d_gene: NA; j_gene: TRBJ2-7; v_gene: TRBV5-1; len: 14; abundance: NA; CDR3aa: CASSERTLEGEQYF; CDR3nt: TGCGCCTCGAGCGAGCGGACTCTAGAGGGAGAGCAGTACTTC
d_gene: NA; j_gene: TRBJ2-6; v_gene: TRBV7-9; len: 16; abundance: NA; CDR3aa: CASSPYGPPGANVLTF; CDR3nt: TGTGCCAGCAGTCCCTACGGTCCCCCTGGGGCCAACGTCCTGACTTTC
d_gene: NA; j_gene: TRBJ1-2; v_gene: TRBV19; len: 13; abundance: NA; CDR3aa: CASRARSVYGYTF; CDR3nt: TGTGCCAGTAGAGCCCGGTCTGTTTATGGCTACACCTTC
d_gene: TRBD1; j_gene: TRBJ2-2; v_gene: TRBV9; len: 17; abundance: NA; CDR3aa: CASSAPRSGQGSGELFF; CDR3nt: TGTGCCAGCAGCGCGCCCAGATCGGGACAGGGTTCCGGGGAGCTGTTTTTT
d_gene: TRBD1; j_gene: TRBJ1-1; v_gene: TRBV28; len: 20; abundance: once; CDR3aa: CASSFNTIRKQGAANTEAFF; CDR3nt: TGTGCCAGCAGTTTTAACACAATCAGAAAACAGGGGGCGGCGAACACTGAAGCTTTCTTT
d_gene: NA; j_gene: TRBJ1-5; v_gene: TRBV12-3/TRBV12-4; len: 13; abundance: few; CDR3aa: CASSLGPSQPQHF; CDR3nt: TGTGCCAGCAGTTTGGGGCCCAGTCAGCCCCAGCATTTT
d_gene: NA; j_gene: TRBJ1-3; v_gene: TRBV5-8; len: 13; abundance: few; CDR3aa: CASRGPGGNTIYF; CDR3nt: TGTGCCAGCAGGGGTCCGGGTGGAAACACCATATATTTT
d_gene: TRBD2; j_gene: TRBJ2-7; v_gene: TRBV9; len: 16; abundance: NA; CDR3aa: CASSVDPLAGGKQQYF; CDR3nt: TGTGCCAGCAGCGTAGATCCACTAGCGGGAGGGAAACAGCAGTACTTC
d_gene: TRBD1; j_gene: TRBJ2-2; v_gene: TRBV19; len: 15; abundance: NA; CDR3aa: CASKKGAPGTGELFF; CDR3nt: TGTGCCAGTAAGAAGGGGGCCCCGGGCACCGGGGAGCTGTTTTTT
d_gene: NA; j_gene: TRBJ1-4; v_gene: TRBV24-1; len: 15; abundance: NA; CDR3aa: CATSGATATNEKLFF; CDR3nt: TGTGCCACCAGTGGCGCCACCGCAACTAATGAAAAACTGTTTTTT
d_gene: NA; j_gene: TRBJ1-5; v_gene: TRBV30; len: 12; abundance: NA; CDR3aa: CAWSAGDQPQHF; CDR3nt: TGTGCCTGGAGTGCGGGGGATCAGCCCCAGCATTTT
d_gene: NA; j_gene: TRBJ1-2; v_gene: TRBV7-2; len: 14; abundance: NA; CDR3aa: CASSLDRFTYGYTF; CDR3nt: TGTGCCAGCAGCTTAGACAGGTTCACCTATGGCTACACCTTC
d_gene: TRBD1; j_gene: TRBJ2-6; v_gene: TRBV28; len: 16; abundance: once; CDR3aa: CATSTGSSSGANVLTF; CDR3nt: TGTGCCACCTCGACAGGGAGCAGCTCTGGGGCCAACGTCCTGACTTTC
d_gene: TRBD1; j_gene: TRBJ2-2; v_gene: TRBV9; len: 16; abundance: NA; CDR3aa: CASSVGQGKTTGELFF; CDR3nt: TGTGCCAGCAGCGTAGGACAGGGCAAAACCACCGGGGAGCTGTTTTTT
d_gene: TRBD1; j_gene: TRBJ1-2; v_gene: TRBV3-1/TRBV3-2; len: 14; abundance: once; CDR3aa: CASSTQGTGGGYTF; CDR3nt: TGTGCCAGCAGCACGCAGGGGACAGGTGGTGGCTACACCTTC
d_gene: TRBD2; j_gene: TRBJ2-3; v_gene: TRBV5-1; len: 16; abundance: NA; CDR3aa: CASSSERGTSTDTQYF; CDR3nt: TGCGCCAGCAGCTCGGAGCGGGGGACTAGCACAGATACGCAGTATTTT
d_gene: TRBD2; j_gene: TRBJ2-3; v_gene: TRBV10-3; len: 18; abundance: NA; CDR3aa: CAISESGASGSRTDTQYF; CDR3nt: TGTGCCATCAGTGAGTCTGGGGCTAGCGGGAGTAGGACAGATACGCAGTATTTT
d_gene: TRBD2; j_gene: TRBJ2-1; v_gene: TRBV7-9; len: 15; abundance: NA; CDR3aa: CASSFGGGEVKEQFF; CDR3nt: TGTGCCAGCAGCTTCGGCGGGGGAGAGGTAAAAGAGCAGTTCTTC
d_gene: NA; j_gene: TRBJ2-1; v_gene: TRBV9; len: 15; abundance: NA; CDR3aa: CASSASSASYNEQFF; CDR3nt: TGTGCCAGCAGCGCTTCTAGCGCCTCCTACAATGAGCAGTTCTTC
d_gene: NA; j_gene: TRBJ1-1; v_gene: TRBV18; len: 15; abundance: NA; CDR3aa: CASSPGLQENTEAFF; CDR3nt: TGTGCCAGCTCACCCGGGTTACAGGAGAACACTGAAGCTTTCTTT
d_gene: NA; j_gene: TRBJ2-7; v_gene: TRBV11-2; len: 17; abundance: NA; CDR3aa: CASSSSPGGTPTYEQYF; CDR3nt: TGTGCCAGCAGCTCCAGCCCAGGAGGGACGCCCACCTACGAGCAGTACTTC